This T cell receptor beta chain was documented in a study of T cell repertoires in cytomegalovirus infection. In the study overall: Matching HLA type, along with CMV infection, was indicated by public TCR beta signatures. Study-wide results and caveats: Individuals carrying CMV plus the relevant HLA were identified by cumulative frequency of public TCR beta families. HLA-C-restricted, CMV-specific TCR beta clonotypes were dominant ex vivo.

Comments on this clonotype: Its antigen is currently unknown.

CDR1 is SGHNT and CDR2 is YYREEE in the germline V gene (reference sequence). Trimming stripped 4 bases from V and 3 bases from J, with 16 bases between. This CDR3 has 15 amino acids. A single record per CDR3 protein comes from TCRdb applying MiXCR to the reads. The data contain 150,000 to 200,000 distinct CDR3 sequences, approximately 19% of them singletons. Sequenced input: PBMCs. V gene TRBV5-4 combines with J gene TRBJ1-2; a weak D match, TRBD1 (6 bases). The source is a human donor in good health (CMV status not recorded). Some clones in this sample may be carry-over from other donors' samples. CDR3 DNA: TGTGCCAGCAGCCCCGGGGGGGCAGTGGACTATGGCTACACCTTC. Translation gives CASSPGGAVDYGYTF.